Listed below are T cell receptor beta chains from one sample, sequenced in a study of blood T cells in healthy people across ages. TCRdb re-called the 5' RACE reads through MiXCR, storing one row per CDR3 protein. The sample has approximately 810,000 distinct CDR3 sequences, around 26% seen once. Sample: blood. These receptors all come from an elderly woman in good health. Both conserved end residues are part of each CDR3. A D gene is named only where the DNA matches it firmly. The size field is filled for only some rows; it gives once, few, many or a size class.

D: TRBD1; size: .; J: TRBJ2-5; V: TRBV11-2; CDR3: CASSRRTGWETQYF; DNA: TGTGCCAGCAGCCGTCGGACAGGGTGGGAGACCCAGTACTTC
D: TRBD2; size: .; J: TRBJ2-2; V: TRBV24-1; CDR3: CATSDPGLAGSPGELFF; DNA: TGTGCCACCAGTGACCCAGGACTAGCGGGGAGCCCCGGGGAGCTGTTTTTT
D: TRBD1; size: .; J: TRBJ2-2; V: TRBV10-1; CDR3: CASIGTGGTGELFF; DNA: TGCGCCAGCATCGGGACAGGGGGCACCGGGGAGCTGTTTTTT
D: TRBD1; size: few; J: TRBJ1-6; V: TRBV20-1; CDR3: CSATRQGSSPLHF; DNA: TGCAGTGCCACCCGACAGGGGAGTTCACCCCTCCACTTT
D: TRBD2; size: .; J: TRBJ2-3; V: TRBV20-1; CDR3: CSAPKAVAGNANTQYF; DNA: TGCAGTGCGCCAAAGGCGGTAGCGGGGAACGCAAATACGCAGTATTTT
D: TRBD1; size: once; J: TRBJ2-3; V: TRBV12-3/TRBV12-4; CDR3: CASSTDRGYNQPQYF; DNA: TGTGCCAGCAGCACCGACAGGGGGTACAATCAGCCCCAGTATTTT
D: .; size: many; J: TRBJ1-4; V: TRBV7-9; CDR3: CASSARGNEKLFF; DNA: TGTGCCAGCAGCGCCCGGGGGAATGAAAAACTGTTTTTT
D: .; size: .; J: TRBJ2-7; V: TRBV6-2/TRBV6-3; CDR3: CASSYFLGHGYEQYF; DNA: TGTGCCAGCAGTTACTTTTTGGGACACGGCTACGAGCAGTACTTC
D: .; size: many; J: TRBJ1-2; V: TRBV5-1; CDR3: CASSDVDYGYTF; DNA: TGCGCCAGCAGTGATGTCGACTATGGCTACACCTTC
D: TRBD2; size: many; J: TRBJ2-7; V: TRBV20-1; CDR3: CSARSSGGLTYEQYF; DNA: TGCAGTGCTAGGAGTAGCGGGGGGCTGACCTACGAGCAGTACTTC
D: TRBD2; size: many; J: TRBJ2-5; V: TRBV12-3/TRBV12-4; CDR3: CASSLPAGGRETQYF; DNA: TGTGCCAGCAGTTTACCAGCGGGGGGGCGAGAGACCCAGTACTTC
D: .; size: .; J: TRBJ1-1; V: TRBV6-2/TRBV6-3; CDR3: CASHFQESGTEAFF; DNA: TGTGCCAGCCACTTCCAGGAGTCGGGGACTGAAGCTTTCTTT
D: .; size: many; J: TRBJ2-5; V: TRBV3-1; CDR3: CASSQATRRGETQYF; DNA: TGTGCCAGCAGCCAAGCGACTAGGAGGGGCGAGACCCAGTACTTC
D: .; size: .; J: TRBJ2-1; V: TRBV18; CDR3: CASSPTVGGWNEQFF; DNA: TGTGCCAGCTCCCCAACTGTGGGGGGTTGGAATGAGCAGTTCTTC
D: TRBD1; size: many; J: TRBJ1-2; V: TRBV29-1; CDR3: CSVGGQGMPYGYTF; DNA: TGCAGCGTTGGGGGACAGGGGATGCCCTATGGCTACACCTTC